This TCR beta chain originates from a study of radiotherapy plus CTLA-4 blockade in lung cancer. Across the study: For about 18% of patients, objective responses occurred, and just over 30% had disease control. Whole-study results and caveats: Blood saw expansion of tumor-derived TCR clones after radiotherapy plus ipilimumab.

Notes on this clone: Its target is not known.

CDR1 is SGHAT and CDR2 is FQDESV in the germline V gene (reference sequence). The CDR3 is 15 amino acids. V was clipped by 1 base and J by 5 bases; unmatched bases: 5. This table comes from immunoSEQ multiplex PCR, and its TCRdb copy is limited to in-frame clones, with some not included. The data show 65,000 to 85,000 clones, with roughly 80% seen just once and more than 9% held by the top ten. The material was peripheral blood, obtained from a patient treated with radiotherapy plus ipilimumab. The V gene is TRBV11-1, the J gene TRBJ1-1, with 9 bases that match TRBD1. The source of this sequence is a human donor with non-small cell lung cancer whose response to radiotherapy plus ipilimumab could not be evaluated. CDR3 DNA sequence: TGTGCCAGCAGCTTAGGAACAGGGGGCTTTACTGAAGCTTTCTTT. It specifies CASSLGTGGFTEAFF. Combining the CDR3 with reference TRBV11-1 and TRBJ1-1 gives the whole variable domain EAEVAQSPRYKITEKSQAVAFWCDPISGHATLYWYRQILGQGPELLVQFQDESVVDDSQLPKDRFSAERLKGVDSTLKIQPAELGDSAMYLCASSLGTGGFTEAFFGQGTRLTVV.